This T cell receptor beta chain was documented in a study of Graves' ophthalmopathy and Graves' hyperthyroidism. Under 3 months in duration, the ophthalmopathy in affected donors had moderate-to-severe activity, CAS ≥3 and NOSPECS ≥4. No donor had other autoimmune disease, uncontrolled infection, pregnancy or lactation. RNA transcripts served as template for amplifying TCR beta CDR3 sequences. HTBI primers served in a first-round RT-PCR, which a second-round multiplex PCR followed. Each CDR3 protein gets one entry after TCRdb re-called the multiplex PCR reads with MiXCR. The sample contains approximately 700,000 distinct CDR3 sequences, 35% to 50% of which appear only once. This clonotype was recorded a few times. The CDR3 runs 14 residues. CDR1 DFQATT and CDR2 SNEGSKA come from the germline V gene (reference sequence). Trimming took 6 bases from V and 5 from J, leaving 19 bases between them.

This TCR was recovered from an adult man with Graves' ophthalmopathy. The rearrangement uses TRBV20-1 and TRBJ2-5; D may be TRBD1 or TRBD2 (5 bases each). The sample taken for sequencing was peripheral blood. The CDR3 DNA reads as TGCAGTGCAGGCGATCAGAGGGGTGGGGAGACCCAGTACTTC. Translating it yields CSAGDQRGGETQYF.